The present TCR beta chain was sequenced within a study of post-analysis software for immune sequencing data. For the study at large: Recorded disease courses covered relapsing-remitting, secondary progressive and progressive-relapsing multiple sclerosis. Some patients had no subtype annotation. General study findings and limits: The F measure placed samples prepared in the same batch into strongly shared clusters. When compared against controls, multiple sclerosis patients showed significantly lower normalized Chao1 diversity. Elevated frequency relative to controls characterized several TRBV segments in patients, TRBV5-6, TRBV5-1 and TRBV20-1 among them.

This clonotype was seen a handful of times. The antigen is not known. Unique molecular identifiers were carried by the TCR beta cDNA libraries. With about 0.9 to 11 million T cells as the source, roughly 0.5 million cDNA molecules resulted. TCRdb analysed the PCR reads with MiXCR anew, one entry per CDR3 protein. The sample shows 820,000 or so distinct CDR3 sequences, roughly 58% of them seen only once. Germline-derived CDR1 and CDR2 are SEHNR and FQNEAQ (reference sequence). The CDR3 has 12 amino acids. The germline V and J ends were trimmed by 2 bases and 10 bases, with 9 bases remaining between them.

Input material: blood. The chain has TRBV7-9 and TRBJ2-4; no clear D gene. This receptor was identified in a girl aged 5 to 17 with multiple sclerosis. The DNA of the CDR3 is TGTGCCAGCAGCTTACCGGACCTTATTCAGTACTTC. The encoded protein is CASSLPDLIQYF.